The rows below give T cell receptor beta chains drawn from one sample of a study of regulatory T cells in long-lasting Graves disease. A single record per CDR3 protein comes from TCRdb applying MiXCR to the multiplex PCR reads. The data hold approximately 470,000 distinct CDR3 sequences, with 15% to 20% observed a single time. A further study also used this sample, focusing on T cells in Graves' hyperthyroidism and ophthalmopathy.

Sequences were derived from peripheral blood mononuclear cells (PBMCs), sampled at new diagnosis, from a patient treated with antithyroid drugs. The receptors come from a man aged 40-55 years with Graves disease. Both conserved end residues are part of each CDR3. The D gene is left open where the match is weak.

V	D	CDR3
TRBV7-2	NA	CASRRSRDKNTEAFF
TRBV2	NA	CASGGTASYNEQFF
TRBV2	NA	CASTPRGTYEQYF
TRBV5-1	NA	CASSKNRRRETQYF
TRBV28	NA	CASRQQGTDTQYF
TRBV27	TRBD2	CASSLKTSGRAAETQYF
TRBV6-2/TRBV6-3	NA	CASSLGPIYEQYF
TRBV28	NA	CASSFRRRNSYEQYF
TRBV2	NA	CAKTRGPYNEQFF
TRBV5-1	TRBD1	CASSLKRTGDEQFF
TRBV5-1	NA	CASSLGTRIGEQYF
TRBV2	NA	CASSEARSGGEQFF
TRBV3-1	TRBD1	CASSDYRGPNTGELFF
TRBV20-1	NA	CSAKGGDTQYF
TRBV6-1	NA	CASSQRVRLGIGYTF
TRBV5-1	NA	CASSLTLGEGYEQYF
TRBV6-1	NA	CASSAQVNTEAFF
TRBV11-3	NA	CASRPARAGREQYF
TRBV11-2	NA	CASRGQTNEQYF
TRBV10-1	TRBD2	CASSENAGGPFEQYF
TRBV11-2	TRBD2	CASSLNPSGNEQFF
TRBV5-4	TRBD2	CASSLPGGGGPSAQYF
TRBV20-1	TRBD1	CSAQPGTGDETQYF
TRBV12-3/TRBV12-4	TRBD2	CASNSAGTSGSWTGELFF
TRBV4-2	NA	CASSQARNNEQYF
TRBV12-3/TRBV12-4	TRBD1	CASSGSGTAIYGYTF
TRBV2	TRBD2	CASSSRTSGSDTQYF
TRBV13	NA	CASGPVNGGVENTGELFF
TRBV27	TRBD2	CASRASGSSYEQYF
TRBV27	TRBD2	CASSLTSGSNEQYF
TRBV19	TRBD1	CATLSGGLWNYGYTF
TRBV27	NA	CASSSRTVTGELFF
TRBV5-1	NA	CASTYDIGTPFF
TRBV12-3/TRBV12-4	NA	CASSPDPPIEAFF
TRBV20-1	NA	CSASLSYNEQFF
TRBV10-2	NA	CASSEKPFSYEQYF
TRBV12-5	TRBD2	CASGAGDFTTDTQYF
TRBV2	TRBD2	CASREGTSGGPRVKYF
TRBV2	NA	CASLGNTIYF
TRBV12-3/TRBV12-4	NA	CASSARTGNTEAFF
TRBV6-5	NA	CASSYSVWDVSYEQYF
TRBV5-6	NA	CASSFFRHGADTQYF
TRBV2	NA	CASSESGAEAFF
TRBV20-1	NA	CSAHRDRQETQYF
TRBV2	TRBD1	CASRTGSSYNEQFF
TRBV7-9	NA	CASSSQYRAFF
TRBV12-3/TRBV12-4	TRBD2	CAGSPPGLAGRYEQYF
TRBV18	NA	CASSPIFTGEETQYF
TRBV7-2	NA	CASSIPEGEQYF
TRBV20-1	TRBD1	CSATPTGTYEKLFF
TRBV4-3	TRBD1	CASSQERDRADSGNTIYF
TRBV11-2	NA	CASSLGPLGSSPLHF
TRBV11-1	TRBD2	CASSRSSGRALEQYF